Listed below are T cell receptor beta chains from one sample, sequenced in a study of T cell responses to AZD1222 COVID-19 vaccine. Profiled with immunoSEQ multiplex PCR; TCRdb holds only in-frame clones, not every one. The sample shows roughly 100,000 clones, 84% of them seen only once. The material was peripheral blood, obtained on day 0 of AZD1222 vaccination. The receptors come from an adult in good health. CDR3s include the opening cysteine and the closing phenylalanine or tryptophan. D genes are given only for firm matches. The size field is filled for only some rows; it gives once, few, many or a size class.

V	D	size	J	length	CDR3	DNA
TRBV3-1/TRBV3-2	TRBD2	.	TRBJ2-5	17	CASSPLLIAGTGETQYF	TGTGCCAGCAGCCCGCTCCTGATAGCGGGTACGGGTGAGACCCAGTACTTC
TRBV19	TRBD1	.	TRBJ1-1	17	CASSIGDRGLMNTEAFF	TGTGCCAGTAGTATAGGGGACAGGGGGCTCATGAACACTGAAGCTTTCTTT
TRBV10-3	TRBD2	.	TRBJ2-7	14	CAIKAGVGDNEQYF	TGTGCCATCAAGGCGGGAGTCGGGGATAACGAGCAGTACTTC
TRBV5-5	TRBD2	.	TRBJ2-1	19	CASSLGGSSGSSRYNEQFF	TGTGCCAGCAGCTTGGGGGGTTCGAGCGGGAGTAGTAGGTACAATGAGCAGTTCTTC
TRBV27	.	few	TRBJ2-1	12	CASSFRPNEQFF	TGTGCCAGCAGTTTCAGACCCAATGAGCAGTTCTTC
TRBV2	.	.	TRBJ2-4	15	CASSRGLGTKNIQYF	TGTGCCAGTAGCAGGGGTCTTGGAACCAAAAACATTCAGTACTTC
TRBV3-1/TRBV3-2	.	.	TRBJ1-2	16	CASSHEHRDTSYGYTF	TGTGCCAGCAGCCATGAACACCGGGACACCTCCTATGGCTACACCTTC
TRBV6-2/TRBV6-3	.	.	TRBJ1-1	17	CASSYSGARSMNTEAFF	TGTGCCAGCAGTTACTCTGGGGCCAGGAGCATGAACACTGAAGCTTTCTTT
TRBV7-9	TRBD1	.	TRBJ1-5	14	CASSSDRAGQPQHF	TGTGCCAGCAGCTCTGACAGGGCCGGTCAGCCCCAGCATTTT
TRBV19	.	.	TRBJ1-1	13	CASSITANTEAFF	TGTGCCAGTAGTATCACAGCGAACACTGAAGCTTTCTTT
TRBV2	TRBD1	.	TRBJ1-3	13	CATHDRDGNTIYF	TGTGCCACCCATGACAGGGATGGAAACACCATATATTTT
TRBV6-4	.	.	TRBJ2-2	15	CASSVDTSNTGELFF	TGTGCCAGCAGTGTGGACACTTCGAACACCGGGGAGCTGTTTTTT
TRBV2	.	.	TRBJ1-2	11	CASRRGDGYTF	TGTGCCAGCAGAAGGGGGGATGGCTACACCTTC
TRBV3-1/TRBV3-2	TRBD1	.	TRBJ1-2	13	CASSQGQGEGYTF	TGTGCCAGCAGCCAAGGGCAGGGGGAAGGCTACACCTTC
TRBV7-2	.	.	TRBJ1-2	14	CASSLDATNYGYTF	TGTGCCAGCAGCTTAGATGCGACAAACTATGGCTACACCTTC
TRBV13	.	.	TRBJ1-3	16	CASSSRPQSAGNTIYF	TGTGCCAGCAGCTCACGGCCGCAGAGCGCTGGAAACACCATATATTTT
TRBV5-1	.	.	TRBJ2-7	15	CASSLDGQPSYEQYF	TGCGCCAGCAGCTTGGATGGACAGCCATCCTACGAGCAGTACTTC
TRBV6-2/TRBV6-3	.	once	TRBJ2-3	11	CASSPQYTQYF	TGTGCCAGCAGTCCCCAATATACGCAGTATTTT
TRBV7-2	.	.	TRBJ2-5	15	CASSLGLKVVETQYF	TGTGCCAGCAGCTTGGGGTTGAAGGTCGTAGAGACCCAGTACTTC
TRBV11-2	.	.	TRBJ2-5	11	CASSLGETQYF	TGTGCCAGCAGCTTAGGAGAGACCCAGTACTTC
TRBV9	.	.	TRBJ2-2	16	CASSAGGRTNTGELFF	TGTGCCAGCAGTGCCGGAGGGCGGACAAACACCGGGGAGCTGTTTTTT
TRBV3-1/TRBV3-2	.	.	TRBJ2-2	15	CASSALGDPPGELFF	TGTGCCAGCAGCGCCCTAGGAGACCCCCCCGGGGAGCTGTTTTTT
TRBV11-3	TRBD1	few	TRBJ1-2	15	CASSDHTGGDYGYTF	TGTGCCAGCAGCGATCATACAGGGGGCGACTATGGCTACACCTTC
TRBV4-2	TRBD1	.	TRBJ1-3	17	CASSQDRQGGSGNTIYF	TGTGCCAGCAGCCAAGATCGACAGGGGGGCTCTGGAAACACCATATATTTT
TRBV4-1	TRBD2	.	TRBJ2-1	18	CASSQDGYGTSGYNEQFF	TGCGCCAGCAGCCAAGATGGATACGGGACTAGCGGATACAATGAGCAGTTCTTC
TRBV5-4	.	.	TRBJ1-1	15	CASSTLQGGYTEAFF	TGTGCCAGCAGCACCCTACAAGGGGGGTACACTGAAGCTTTCTTT
TRBV29-1	TRBD2	.	TRBJ2-3	14	CSSSLGGNTDTQYF	TGCAGCTCTTCCCTGGGGGGGAACACAGATACGCAGTATTTT
TRBV4-3	.	.	TRBJ2-3	15	CASSQEGPLTDTQYF	TGCGCCAGCAGCCAAGAGGGACCACTCACAGATACGCAGTATTTT
TRBV6-5	.	.	TRBJ2-3	11	CASVDRYTQYF	TGTGCCAGTGTAGACCGGTATACGCAGTATTTT
TRBV19	.	.	TRBJ2-3	11	CASSISNTQYF	TGTGCCAGTAGTATATCTAATACGCAGTATTTT
TRBV11-2	TRBD2	.	TRBJ2-1	18	CASSLVGIWTSGRNEQFF	TGTGCCAGCAGCTTAGTAGGAATATGGACTAGCGGGAGGAATGAGCAGTTCTTC
TRBV24-1	TRBD1	.	TRBJ2-1	16	CATSPGTGSSYNEQFF	TGTGCCACCAGCCCTGGGACAGGGAGCTCCTACAATGAGCAGTTCTTC
TRBV6-5	TRBD1	.	TRBJ1-4	14	CASGPGQANEKLFF	TGTGCCAGCGGACCGGGACAGGCCAATGAAAAACTGTTTTTT
TRBV19	TRBD1	.	TRBJ1-4	13	CASSWSGGEKLFF	TGTGCCAGTAGTTGGTCAGGGGGTGAAAAACTGTTTTTT
TRBV5-1	TRBD2	once	TRBJ2-1	16	CASSLGSGGPYNEQFF	TGCGCCAGCAGCTTGGGGAGCGGGGGTCCCTACAATGAGCAGTTCTTC
TRBV18	.	once	TRBJ1-4	15	CASSPNTGSGEKLFF	TGTGCCAGCTCACCAAACACAGGGTCGGGGGAAAAACTGTTTTTT
TRBV7-3	TRBD1	few	TRBJ1-6	13	CASSSGTGGSLHF	TGTGCCAGCAGCTCCGGGACAGGGGGCTCCCTCCACTTT
TRBV3-1/TRBV3-2	.	.	TRBJ1-1	18	CASSQEGALLTMNTEAFF	TGTGCCAGCAGCCAAGAGGGGGCCTTACTTACAATGAACACTGAAGCTTTCTTT
TRBV11-3	.	.	TRBJ2-1	14	CASHSGSSYNEQFF	TGTGCCAGCCACTCCGGCAGCTCCTACAATGAGCAGTTCTTC
TRBV19	.	.	TRBJ2-2	15	CASSFGGSTGGELFF	TGTGCCAGTAGTTTTGGAGGGAGTACCGGCGGGGAGCTGTTTTTT
TRBV6-5	TRBD1	.	TRBJ2-7	15	CASSSGGQGAYEQYF	TGTGCCAGCAGTTCGGGGGGACAGGGGGCCTACGAGCAGTACTTC
TRBV5-1	.	.	TRBJ1-6	16	CASSLGSGRSNSPLHF	TGCGCCAGCAGCTTGGGGTCGGGCAGAAGTAATTCACCCCTCCACTTT